This is a list of T cell receptor beta chains from one sample in a study of lymphopenia after photon versus proton radiotherapy. Sequenced by immunoSEQ multiplex PCR; TCRdb stores in-frame clones only, minus some. Of tens of thousands of clones listed, 65% to 85% are singletons. This specimen was peripheral blood, taken from a patient treated with proton-based radiotherapy. These receptors originate from a woman aged 70-85 years with pancreatic cancer. The conserved cysteine and the conserved F or W are not part of the CDR3 here. Fields, in order: V gene, CDR3 protein.

TRBV11-3,ASSSGQGGETQY
TRBV27,ASSLLNPGGQGPYNEQF
TRBV6-5,ASSSGQGTSSYEQY
TRBV7-3,ASSLLGTGNEKLF
TRBV7-6,ASSLEALGEQY
TRBV5-1,ASSWGGLTTYEQY
TRBV6-1,ARGGDSSGANVLT
TRBV7-2,ASSLRPAEQY
TRBV2,ASRLTGNTEAF
TRBV7-2,ASSQGGETQY
TRBV19,ASSKDPNYGYT
TRBV9,ASSVGQGYTEAF
TRBV29-1,SASPGLSSTDTQY
TRBV6-1,ASARTEYYEQY
TRBV2,ASSRTSAGEQY
TRBV4-3,ASSQDPPFASLNQPQH
TRBV4-2,ASSRTSGQETQY
TRBV7-6,ASSLRSANEQF
TRBV4-1,ASSQDHEGTGTFGLGYT
TRBV14,ASSLRQGIQETQY
TRBV2,ASRDRLAGGSSTGELF
TRBV7-8,ASSTTITLNTEAF
TRBV13,ASSQMGAVGTEAF
TRBV30,AWSPGLAVHEQF
TRBV5-6,ASSLERAGAYNEQF
TRBV30,AWSKTGYIGTEAF
TRBV5-1,ASSLVAGASGEQF
TRBV5-8,ASSLGGDRVRELF
TRBV7-2,ASSLAQRAYEQY
TRBV7-2,ASSLGTGPYNEQF
TRBV29-1,SSGDRYNEQF
TRBV2,ASSRSGSESNEQF
TRBV5-6,ASSLRSAGLTEAF
TRBV5-1,ASSLRPSGRDEQF
TRBV6-5,ASSRGLAGYEQY
TRBV30,AFRTYQNYGYT
TRBV19,ASSREATNEKLF
TRBV7-3,ASSSGTSGSETQY
TRBV28,ASSQGGFYEQY
TRBV28,ASSSHAGGRPYGYT
TRBV5-4,ASSLIGAETQY
TRBV7-3,ASSQGRGDEQY
TRBV5-1,ASRAGELQTGELF
TRBV29-1,SVREDHYNNEQF
TRBV9,ASSVSGGTGADTQY
TRBV5-1,ASSSGQSSYNEQF
TRBV10-3,AIQRTDTQY
TRBV10-1,AGPLKKGETQY
TRBV21-1,ASSERTPEMGATNEKLF
TRBV10-3,AIVSGNTEAF
TRBV19,ASSKGTVQETQY
TRBV6-6,ASRRQGASYEQY
TRBV9,ASSAAGTGVREAF
TRBV30,AWSKTGVAIY
TRBV7-9,ASNFGTEILQF